This T cell receptor (beta chain) comes out of a study of blood T cell repertoires in COVID-19. This table comes from immunoSEQ multiplex PCR, and its TCRdb copy is limited to in-frame clones, with some not included. The data hold about 370,000 clones, with about 90% observed a single time. Germline CDR1 and CDR2: SGHDT and YYEEEE. The CDR3 runs to 16 residues. V lost 2 bases and J lost 0, with 15 bases in between. Sequenced material: peripheral blood. The receptor comes from a woman in her twenties or thirties with COVID-19, enrolled during active disease. J is TRBJ2-7 and V is TRBV5-6; tentatively, D is TRBD2 (5 bases). The CDR3 sequence: CASSFSPGSNSYEQYF. The CDR3 nucleotides are TGTGCCAGCAGCTTTTCCCCGGGGTCCAACTCCTACGAGCAGTACTTC.